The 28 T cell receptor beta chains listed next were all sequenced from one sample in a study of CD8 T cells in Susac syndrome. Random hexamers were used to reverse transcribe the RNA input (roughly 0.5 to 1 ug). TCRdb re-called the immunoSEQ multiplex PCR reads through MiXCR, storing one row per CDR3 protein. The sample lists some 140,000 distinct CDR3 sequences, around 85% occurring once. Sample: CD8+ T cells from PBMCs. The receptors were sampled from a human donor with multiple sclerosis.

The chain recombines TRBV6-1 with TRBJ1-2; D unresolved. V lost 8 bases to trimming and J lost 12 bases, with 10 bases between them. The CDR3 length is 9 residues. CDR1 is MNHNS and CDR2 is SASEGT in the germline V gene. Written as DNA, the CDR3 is TGTGCCAGCGTGGCGGGTGACACCTTC. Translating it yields CASVAGDTF.

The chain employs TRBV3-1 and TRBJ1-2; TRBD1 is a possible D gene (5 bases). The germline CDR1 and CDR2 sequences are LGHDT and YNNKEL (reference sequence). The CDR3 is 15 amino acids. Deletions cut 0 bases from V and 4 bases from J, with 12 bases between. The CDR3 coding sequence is TGTGCCAGCAGCCAAGAGGGAGCCGGGACCTATGGCTACACCTTC. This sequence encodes CASSQEGAGTYGYTF. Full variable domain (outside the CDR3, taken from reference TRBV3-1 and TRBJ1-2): DTAVSQTPKYLVTQMGNDKSIKCEQNLGHDTMYWYKQDSKKFLKIMFSYNNKELIINETVPNRFSPKSPDKAHLNLHINSLELGDSAVYFCASSQEGAGTYGYTFGSGTRLTVV.

In DNA form, the CDR3 reads TGTGCCAGCAGTTATTTTACGGGAGGGGGCACAGATACGCAGTATTTT. Amino acid sequence: CASSYFTGGGTDTQYF. The chain joins TRBV6-5 to TRBJ2-3, with 8 bases fitting TRBD2. Germline loops: CDR1 MNHEY, CDR2 SVGAGI. The CDR3 contains 16 residues. V gave up 3 bases and J gave up 1 base; unmatched junction bases: 6.

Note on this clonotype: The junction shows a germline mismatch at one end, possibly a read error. The CDR3 region has the DNA TGTGCCAGCACCTTAGGATACAATGAGCAGTTCTTC. It encodes CASTLGYNEQFF. The chain couples TRBV7-9 to TRBJ2-1, with D uncertain. The CDR3 runs 12 residues. Germline CDR1 and CDR2: SEHNR and FQNEAQ (reference sequence).

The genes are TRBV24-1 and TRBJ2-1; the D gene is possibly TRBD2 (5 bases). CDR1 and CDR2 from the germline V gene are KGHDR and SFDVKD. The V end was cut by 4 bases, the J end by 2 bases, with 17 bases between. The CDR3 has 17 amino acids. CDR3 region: CATSDPRVEGAYNEQFF. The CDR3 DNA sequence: TGTGCCACCAGTGACCCTCGCGTAGAGGGCGCCTACAATGAGCAGTTCTTC.

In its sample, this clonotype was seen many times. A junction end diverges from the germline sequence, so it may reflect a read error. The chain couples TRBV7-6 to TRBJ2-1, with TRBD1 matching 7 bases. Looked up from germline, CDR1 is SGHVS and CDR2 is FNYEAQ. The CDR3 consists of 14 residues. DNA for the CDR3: TGTGCTAGCAGCTTACAGGGGAGCTACAATGAGCAGTTCTTC. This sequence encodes CASSLQGSYNEQFF.

The CDR3 is CSARDMGRGPEVPTGELFF. The CDR3 coding sequence is TGCAGTGCTAGAGATATGGGACGAGGACCCGAAGTCCCCACCGGGGAGCTGTTTTTT. This rearrangement joins TRBV20-1 to TRBJ2-2; the D call may be TRBD1 or TRBD2 (5 bases each). Looked up from germline, CDR1 is DFQATT and CDR2 is SNEGSKA (reference sequence). V dropped 0 bases and J dropped 4 bases, with 24 bases sitting between them. This CDR3 comprises 19 residues.

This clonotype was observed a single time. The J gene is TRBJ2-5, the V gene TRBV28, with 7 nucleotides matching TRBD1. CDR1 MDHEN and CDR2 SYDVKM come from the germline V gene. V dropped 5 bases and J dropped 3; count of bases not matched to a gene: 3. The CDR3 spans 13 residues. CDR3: CASSDRAKETQYF. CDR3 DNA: TGTGCCAGCAGTGACAGGGCTAAAGAGACCCAGTACTTC.

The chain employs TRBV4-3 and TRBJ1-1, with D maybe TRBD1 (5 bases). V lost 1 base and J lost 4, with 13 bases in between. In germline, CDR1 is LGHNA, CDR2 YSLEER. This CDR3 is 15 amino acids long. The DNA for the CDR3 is TGCGCCAGCAGCCAAGCGGGACGGGGTGGCACTGAAGCTTTCTTT. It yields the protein CASSQAGRGGTEAFF.

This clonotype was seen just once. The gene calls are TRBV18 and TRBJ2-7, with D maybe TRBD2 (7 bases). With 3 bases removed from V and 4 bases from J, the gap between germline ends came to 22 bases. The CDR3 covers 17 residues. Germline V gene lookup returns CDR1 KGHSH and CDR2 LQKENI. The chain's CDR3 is CASSPFAGAAFTYEQYF. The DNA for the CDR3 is TGTGCCAGCTCACCGTTTGCGGGGGCAGCTTTTACGTACGAGCAGTACTTC.

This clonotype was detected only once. As DNA, the CDR3 is TGTGCCAGTAGTATAAAGGCAGAATTACCCTACGAGCAGTACTTC. This codes for CASSIKAELPYEQYF. The chain combines TRBV19 with TRBJ2-7; D ambiguous. The length of the CDR3 is 15 residues. The germline CDR1 and CDR2 sequences are LNHDA and SQIVND (reference sequence). V was trimmed by 2 bases and J by 2 bases, leaving 13 bases between them.

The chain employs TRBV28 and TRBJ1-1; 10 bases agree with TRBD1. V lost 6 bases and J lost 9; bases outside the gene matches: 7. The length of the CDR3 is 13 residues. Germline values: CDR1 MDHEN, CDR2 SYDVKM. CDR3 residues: CASSTLTGGQAFF. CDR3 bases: TGTGCCAGCAGCACCCTGACAGGGGGCCAAGCTTTCTTT.

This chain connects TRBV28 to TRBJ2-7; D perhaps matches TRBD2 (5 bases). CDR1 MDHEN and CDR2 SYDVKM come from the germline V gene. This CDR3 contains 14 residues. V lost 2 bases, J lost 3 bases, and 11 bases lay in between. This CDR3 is CASSLQDLIYEQYF. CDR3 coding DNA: TGTGCCAGCAGTTTACAGGACTTAATCTACGAGCAGTACTTC.

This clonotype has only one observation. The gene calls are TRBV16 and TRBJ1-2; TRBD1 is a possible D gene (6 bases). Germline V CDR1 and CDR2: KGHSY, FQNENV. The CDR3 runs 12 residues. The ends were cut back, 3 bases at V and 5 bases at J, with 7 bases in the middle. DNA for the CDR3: TGTGCCAGCAGCCAGCAGGGGTATGGCTACACCTTC. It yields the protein CASSQQGYGYTF.

CDR3 sequence (DNA): TGCGCCAGCAGCCGTCGTCCGGGGGGGCAAGAGACCCAGTACTTC. This translates into CASSRRPGGQETQYF. V usage is TRBV4-1 and J usage is TRBJ2-5; 8 nucleotides align to TRBD2. The CDR3 sequence is 15 residues long. Germline assignment: CDR1 MGHRA and CDR2 YSYEKL. Trimming at V came to 4 bases and at J to 2 bases, leaving 6 bases not matched to a gene.

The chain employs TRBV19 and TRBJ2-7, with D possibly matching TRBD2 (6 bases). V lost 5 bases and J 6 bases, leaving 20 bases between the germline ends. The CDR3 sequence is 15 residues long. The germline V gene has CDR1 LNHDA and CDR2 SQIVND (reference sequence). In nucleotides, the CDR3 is TGTGCCAGTAGTCCCATGGGGGGTATCTACGGCGAGCAGTACTTC. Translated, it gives CASSPMGGIYGEQYF.

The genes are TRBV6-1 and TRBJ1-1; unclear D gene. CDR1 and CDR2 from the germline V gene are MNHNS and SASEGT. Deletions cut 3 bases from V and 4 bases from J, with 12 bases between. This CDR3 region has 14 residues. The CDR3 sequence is CASSDLGRPTEAFF. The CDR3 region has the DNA TGTGCCAGCAGTGATCTCGGCCGGCCCACTGAAGCTTTCTTT.

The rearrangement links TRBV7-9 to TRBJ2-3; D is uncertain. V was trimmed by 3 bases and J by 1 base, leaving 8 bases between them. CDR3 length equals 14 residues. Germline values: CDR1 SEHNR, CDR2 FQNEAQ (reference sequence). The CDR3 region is CASSFVQGTDTQYF. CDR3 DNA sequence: TGTGCCAGCAGCTTTGTGCAGGGCACAGATACGCAGTATTTT. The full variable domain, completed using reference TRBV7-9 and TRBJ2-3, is DTGVSQNPRHKITKRGQNVTFRCDPISEHNRLYWYRQTLGQGPEFLTYFQNEAQLEKSRLLSDRFSAERPKGSFSTLEIQRTEQGDSAMYLCASSFVQGTDTQYFGPGTRLTVL.

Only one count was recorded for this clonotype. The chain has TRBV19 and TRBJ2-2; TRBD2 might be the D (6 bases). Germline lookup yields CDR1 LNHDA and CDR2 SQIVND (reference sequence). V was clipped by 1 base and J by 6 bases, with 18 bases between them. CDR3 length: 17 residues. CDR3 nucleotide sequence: TGTGCCAGTAGTATAGGGACCCGGGGGTTCCCTCCCGGGGAGCTGTTTTTT. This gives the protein CASSIGTRGFPPGELFF.

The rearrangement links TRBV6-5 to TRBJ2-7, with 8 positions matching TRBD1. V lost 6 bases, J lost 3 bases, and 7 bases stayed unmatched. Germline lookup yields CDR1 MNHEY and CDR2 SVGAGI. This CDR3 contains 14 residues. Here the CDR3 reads CASRATGEGYEQYF. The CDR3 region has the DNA TGTGCCAGCAGGGCGACAGGGGAAGGCTACGAGCAGTACTTC.

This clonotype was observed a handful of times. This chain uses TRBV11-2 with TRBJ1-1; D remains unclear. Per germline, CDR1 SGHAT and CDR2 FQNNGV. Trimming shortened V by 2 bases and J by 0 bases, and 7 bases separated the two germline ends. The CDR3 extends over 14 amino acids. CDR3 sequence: CASSLLGLNTEAFF. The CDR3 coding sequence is TGTGCCAGCAGCTTATTAGGCCTGAACACTGAAGCTTTCTTT.

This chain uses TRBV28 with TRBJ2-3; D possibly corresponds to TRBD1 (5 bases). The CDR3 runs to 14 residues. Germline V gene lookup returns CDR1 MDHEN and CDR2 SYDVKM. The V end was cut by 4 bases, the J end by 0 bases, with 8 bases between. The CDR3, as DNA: TGTGCCAGCAGTTGGAACAGGAGCACAGATACGCAGTATTTT. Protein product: CASSWNRSTDTQYF.

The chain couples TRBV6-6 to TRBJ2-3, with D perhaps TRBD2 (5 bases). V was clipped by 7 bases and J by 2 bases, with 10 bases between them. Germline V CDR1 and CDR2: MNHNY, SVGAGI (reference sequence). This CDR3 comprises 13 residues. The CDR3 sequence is CASTLALTDTQYF. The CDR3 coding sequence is TGTGCCAGCACCCTAGCTCTCACAGATACGCAGTATTTT.

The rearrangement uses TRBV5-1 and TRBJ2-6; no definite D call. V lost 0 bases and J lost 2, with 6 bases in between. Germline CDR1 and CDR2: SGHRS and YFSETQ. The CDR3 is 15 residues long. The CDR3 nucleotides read TGCGCCAGCAGCTTGGGTGGTCCTGGGGCCAACGTCCTGACTTTC. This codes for CASSLGGPGANVLTF. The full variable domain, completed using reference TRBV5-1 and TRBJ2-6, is KAGVTQTPRYLIKTRGQQVTLSCSPISGHRSVSWYQQTPGQGLQFLFEYFSETQRNKGNFPGRFSGRQFSNSRSEMNVSTLELGDSALYLCASSLGGPGANVLTFGAGSRLTVL.

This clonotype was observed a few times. The CDR3 sequence is CASSPRKGAEKLFF. CDR3 bases: TGTGCCAGCTCACCACGTAAGGGGGCGGAAAAACTGTTTTTT. V gene TRBV18 combines with J gene TRBJ1-4; 7 nucleotides align to TRBD1. The V gene end was trimmed by 1 base and the J gene end by 8 bases; junction bases not matched to a gene: 4. From germline, CDR1 is KGHSH and CDR2 LQKENI. This CDR3 has 14 amino acids.

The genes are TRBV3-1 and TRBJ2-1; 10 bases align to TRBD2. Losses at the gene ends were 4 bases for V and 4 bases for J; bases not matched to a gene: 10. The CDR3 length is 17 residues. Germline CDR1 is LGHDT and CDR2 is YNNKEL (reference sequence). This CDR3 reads CASSPGAGTSVYNEQFF. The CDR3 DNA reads TGTGCCAGCAGCCCCGGGGCCGGGACTAGCGTTTACAATGAGCAGTTCTTC.

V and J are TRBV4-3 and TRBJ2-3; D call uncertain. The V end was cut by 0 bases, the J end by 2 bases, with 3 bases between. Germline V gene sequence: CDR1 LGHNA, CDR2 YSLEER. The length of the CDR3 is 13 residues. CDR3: CASSQDFTDTQYF. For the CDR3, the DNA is TGCGCCAGCAGCCAAGATTTCACAGATACGCAGTATTTT.

The CDR3 here is CATGTSGIYNEQFF. CDR3 DNA: TGTGCCACCGGGACTAGCGGGATTTACAATGAGCAGTTCTTC. This chain links TRBV24-1 with TRBJ2-1; 13 bases align to TRBD2. The J segment lost 4 bases and the V segment lost 9 bases, leaving 2 bases of the junction unmatched. The CDR3 loop spans 14 amino acids. Germline V gene lookup returns CDR1 KGHDR and CDR2 SFDVKD.